A single sample gave rise to the 16 T cell receptor beta chains below, sequenced in a study of shared clonotypes between healthy human individuals. TCRdb's copy holds only in-frame clones and misses some; the assay was immunoSEQ multiplex PCR. The profile covers 2 million to 3 million clones, with 93% appearing a single time and 0.36% taken by the ten largest. The sample consisted of naive CD4+ T cells from PBMCs. As to subset: CD45RA+ positively selected. The receptors were gathered from a man aged 18 to 30 in good health. Some clones in this sample may be carry-over from other donors' samples.

In its sample, this clone was seen once. The chain employs TRBV5-4 and TRBJ1-5; the match to TRBD1 covers 11 bases. V dropped 0 bases and J dropped 4; count of bases not matched to a gene: 6. Germline V gives CDR1 SGHNT, CDR2 YYREEE (reference sequence). This CDR3 is 17 amino acids long. The DNA of the CDR3 is TGTGCCAGCAGCTTGGGGGGGACAGGGGGACTGAATCAGCCCCAGCATTTT. It codes for CASSLGGTGGLNQPQHF.

The chain uses TRBV6-6 and TRBJ1-1; 10 bases fit TRBD1. CDR1 is MNHNY, CDR2 SVGAGI, per germline (reference sequence). Germline trimming cut 6 bases from V and 1 base from J; bases unmatched to any gene: 8. The CDR3 runs to 16 residues. CDR3 sequence reads: CASSDRDRGRNTEAFF. CDR3 sequence (DNA): TGTGCCAGCAGCGACCGGGACAGGGGTAGGAACACTGAAGCTTTCTTT.

The chain combines TRBV19 with TRBJ2-5, with a weak D call TRBD1 (5 bases). Germline CDR1 reads LNHDA; CDR2 reads SQIVND (reference sequence). The V and J ends lost 2 bases and 7 bases respectively, with 11 bases between them. This CDR3 contains 13 residues. CDR3 bases: TGTGCCAGTAGTATAAGGGCCCAGGGGACCCAGTACTTC. Residues: CASSIRAQGTQYF.

This chain joins TRBV28 and TRBJ1-2; D unclear. This CDR3 is built from 15 residues. V lost 3 bases and J lost 6, with 17 bases in between. Germline V lookup: CDR1 MDHEN, CDR2 SYDVKM. Written as DNA, the CDR3 is TGTGCCAGCAGTTTCTCTGGACCGCTTATTAATGGCTACACCTTC. Protein: CASSFSGPLINGYTF.

This sequence joins TRBV29-1 and TRBJ2-7, with D uncertain. Germline V gene sequence: CDR1 SQVTM, CDR2 ANQGSEA. The CDR3 loop spans 12 amino acids. Trimming removed 3 bases from V and 7 bases from J, with 13 bases in between. The CDR3 protein is CSVEPDAGEQYF. In DNA form, the CDR3 reads TGCAGCGTTGAGCCGGATGCTGGGGAGCAGTACTTC.

The rearrangement links TRBV5-1 to TRBJ2-7, with a tentative D call TRBD2 (6 bases). Trimming pared 0 bases from V and 2 bases from J, leaving 18 bases between. The CDR3 covers 17 residues. Germline CDR1 reads SGHRS; CDR2 reads YFSETQ. CDR3 region: CASSLALDGSGTYEQYF. DNA for the CDR3: TGCGCCAGCAGCTTGGCCCTGGATGGTAGCGGAACCTACGAGCAGTACTTC.

This clone has more than one count but fewer than ten. Other DNA sequences within the sample encode an identical CDR3. The rearrangement uses TRBV15 and TRBJ2-1, with D unclear. Trimming shortened V by 5 bases and J by 4 bases, and 3 bases separated the two germline ends. The germline V gene encodes CDR1 LNHNV and CDR2 YYDKDF (reference sequence). The CDR3 loop spans 11 amino acids. The CDR3 DNA reads as TGTGCCACCAGCGGATACAATGAGCAGTTCTTC. Translated: CATSGYNEQFF. Full variable domain (missing parts from reference TRBV15 and TRBJ2-1): DAMVIQNPRYQVTQFGKPVTLSCSQTLNHNVMYWYQQKSSQAPKLLFHYYDKDFNNEADTPDNFQSRRPNTSFCFLDIRSPGLGDTAMYLCATSGYNEQFFGPGTRLTVL.

The chain recombines TRBV27 with TRBJ2-7; 7 bases fit TRBD2. V was clipped by 6 bases and J by 7 bases; unmatched bases: 18. Germline V gives CDR1 MNHEY, CDR2 SMNVEV (reference sequence). The CDR3 consists of 16 residues. The CDR3 is CASSPHRWGEGREQYF. The CDR3 DNA reads TGTGCCAGCAGCCCCCATCGGTGGGGGGAGGGGAGGGAGCAGTACTTC.

The genes are TRBV15 and TRBJ2-7, with TRBD1 matching 8 bases. CDR1 and CDR2 from the germline V gene are LNHNV and YYDKDF (reference sequence). The CDR3 totals 14 residues. Losses at the gene ends were 7 bases for V and 3 bases for J; bases not matched to a gene: 8. The CDR3 bases are TGTGCCACCACGCCGGGACAGGTAGACTACGAGCAGTACTTC. This gives the protein CATTPGQVDYEQYF.

As DNA, the CDR3 is TGTGCCAGCAGCCAGGGTTACCAAGAGACCCAGTACTTC. Protein sequence: CASSQGYQETQYF. The rearrangement links TRBV11-2 to TRBJ2-5; tentative D call: TRBD1 (5 bases). This CDR3 has 13 residues. CDR1 is SGHAT, CDR2 FQNNGV, per germline. The V and J ends lost 5 bases and 0 bases respectively, with 7 bases between them. The entire variable domain, with the rest obtained from reference TRBV11-2 and TRBJ2-5, is as follows: EAGVAQSPRYKIIEKRQSVAFWCNPISGHATLYWYQQILGQGPKLLIQFQNNGVVDDSQLPKDRFSAERLKGVDSTLKIQPAKLEDSAVYLCASSQGYQETQYFGPGTRLLVL.

The V call is TRBV7-9, the J call TRBJ2-1; maybe TRBD2 (5 bases). The CDR3 covers 15 residues. Trimming cost V 6 bases and J 4 bases, with 16 bases left between them. CDR1 and CDR2 from the germline V gene are SEHNR and FQNEAQ (reference sequence). Here the CDR3 reads CASSLARAQYNEQFF. The CDR3 nucleotides are TGTGCCAGCAGTCTAGCCCGGGCACAGTACAATGAGCAGTTCTTC.

Comments on this clone: Its ends do not fully match the called genes, so a read error is possible. The V and J genes are TRBV19 and TRBJ1-5, with D hard to call. Germline loops: CDR1 LNHDA, CDR2 SQIVND (reference sequence). This CDR3 is 15 amino acids long. CDR3: CASSVDWVGAQPQHF. The CDR3 DNA sequence: TGTGCCAGTAGTGTAGATTGGGTCGGTGCTCAGCCCCAGCATTTT.

V and J are TRBV6-6 and TRBJ2-4, with 7 bases that match TRBD2. The CDR3 is 13 amino acids. Trimming took 3 bases from V and 12 from J; bases not matched to a gene: 8. CDR1 and CDR2 (germline): MNHNY, SVGAGI (reference sequence). The CDR3 here is CASSYVQGGDQYF. The CDR3 DNA reads as TGTGCCAGCAGTTATGTGCAGGGAGGGGATCAGTACTTC.

This chain links TRBV6-4 with TRBJ1-1, with D maybe TRBD1 (5 bases). This CDR3 region has 13 residues. V was clipped by 5 bases and J by 2 bases, with 9 bases between them. Germline V gene lookup returns CDR1 MRHNA and CDR2 SNTAGT. DNA of the CDR3: TGTGCCAGCAGTAAACAGGTTAACACTGAAGCTTTCTTT. Its protein is CASSKQVNTEAFF.

The V and J genes are TRBV18 and TRBJ1-2; D unresolved. CDR3 size: 13 residues. Germline loops: CDR1 KGHSH, CDR2 LQKENI. V was cut by 3 bases and J by 4 bases, with 9 bases left in between. The CDR3 region is CASSPGRTYGYTF. Written as DNA, the CDR3 is TGTGCCAGCTCACCCGGCAGAACCTATGGCTACACCTTC.

The chain couples TRBV9 to TRBJ1-3; D gene unclear. The CDR3 loop spans 15 amino acids. Germline CDR1 SGDLS, CDR2 YYNGEE. The V and J ends lost 3 bases and 4 bases respectively, with 14 bases between them. The CDR3 DNA reads as TGTGCCAGCAGCGCCCGGGAGGGCTCCGGAAACACCATATATTTT. This translates into CASSAREGSGNTIYF.